Following are 10 T cell receptor beta chains from one sample sequenced in a study of blood T cell repertoires in COVID-19. Assay used: immunoSEQ multiplex PCR; TCRdb lists only in-frame clones, some missing. In the table there are 100,000 to 110,000 clones, around four fifths of which are singletons. Sequenced input: peripheral blood. The receptors derive from a woman in her 70s with acute or convalescent COVID-19.

The CDR3 loop reads CASSQIGGVTEAFF. In nucleotides, the CDR3 is TGTGCCAGCAGCCAAATCGGGGGTGTCACTGAAGCTTTCTTT. The chain is built from TRBV3-1 (or the pseudogene TRBV3-2) and TRBJ1-1, with a weak D call TRBD1 (5 bases). This CDR3 region has 14 residues. Germline V gene data show CDR1 as LGHDT and CDR2 as YNNKEL (reference sequence). V shed 2 bases and J shed 4 bases, with 11 bases lying between them.

CDR3 sequence reads: CASSPTGYEQYV. The CDR3, as DNA: TGTGCCAGCAGCCCGACAGGGTACGAGCAGTACGTC. The V and J genes are TRBV7-9 and TRBJ2-7; 7 bases are shared with TRBD1. Trimming cost V 5 bases and J 4 bases; bases outside gene matches: 2. Germline V gives CDR1 SEHNR, CDR2 FQNEAQ (reference sequence). The CDR3 consists of 12 residues.

The chain employs TRBV7-6 and TRBJ1-2; unclear D gene. Germline assignment: CDR1 SGHVS and CDR2 FNYEAQ. V lost 1 base, J lost 3 bases, and 9 bases lay in between. This CDR3 has 14 residues. The CDR3 DNA sequence: TGTGCCAGCAGCTTAGACCAGACTCACTATGGCTACACCTTC. Its translation: CASSLDQTHYGYTF.

In this sample, this clone turned up once. This rearrangement joins TRBV28 to TRBJ2-4, with a tentative D call TRBD2 (5 bases). V was clipped by 3 bases and J by 7 bases, with 10 bases between them. The CDR3 has 13 amino acids. Looked up from germline, CDR1 is MDHEN and CDR2 is SYDVKM. The CDR3 bases are TGTGCCAGCAGTTTGGCTTGGGAGAACATTCAGTACTTC. This sequence encodes CASSLAWENIQYF.

In its sample, this clone was seen a few times. The genes are TRBV7-2 and TRBJ2-1; 8 nucleotides line up with TRBD2. This CDR3 has 15 amino acids. After removal of 0 bases from V and 7 bases from J, the junction contained 5 bases not matched to a gene. Looked up from germline, CDR1 is SGHTA and CDR2 is FQGNSA. CDR3 bases: TGTGCCAGCAGCTTAGCGGGACTAGATTGGAATGAGCAGTTCTTC. Translating it yields CASSLAGLDWNEQFF.

This chain joins TRBV9 and TRBJ2-5, with D possibly matching TRBD2 (5 bases). Per germline, CDR1 SGDLS and CDR2 YYNGEE. V was shortened by 0 bases and J by 4 bases, with 13 bases between the two germline ends. The CDR3 loop spans 15 amino acids. CDR3 protein: CASSVAGFRGETQYF. Here the CDR3 DNA reads TGTGCCAGCAGCGTAGCTGGATTCCGGGGAGAGACCCAGTACTTC.

This rearrangement joins TRBV18 to TRBJ2-3; TRBD2 matches 14 bases. This CDR3 contains 18 residues. Germline values: CDR1 KGHSH, CDR2 LQKENI. V lost 3 bases to trimming and J lost 1 base; unmatched junction nucleotides: 6. CDR3 sequence (DNA): TGTGCCAGCTCACCCGGGCAGGGACTAGCGGGGGGCACAGATACGCAGTATTTT. Encoded protein: CASSPGQGLAGGTDTQYF.

The chain has TRBV15 and TRBJ1-1; possible D gene TRBD1, 5 bases. V gave up 9 bases and J gave up 0 bases, with 11 bases separating them. The CDR3 sequence is 13 residues long. The germline CDR1 and CDR2 sequences are LNHNV and YYDKDF (reference sequence). The CDR3 DNA sequence: TGTGCCACATCGACAGCTATGAACACTGAAGCTTTCTTT. Translation: CATSTAMNTEAFF.

The chain combines TRBV6-5 with TRBJ1-2, with 9 bases matching TRBD1. V lost 6 bases to trimming and J lost 5 bases; unmatched junction nucleotides: 10. CDR3 length equals 15 residues. Germline values: CDR1 MNHEY, CDR2 SVGAGI. The CDR3 reads CASSSAGTGRYGYTF. The DNA of the CDR3 is TGTGCCAGCAGCTCGGCCGGGACAGGGCGTTATGGCTACACCTTC.

CDR3 coding DNA: TGTGCCATCAGGGGCCAAGACAGGGGAAGAGGAGAGACCCAGTACTTC. It encodes CAIRGQDRGRGETQYF. The chain uses TRBV10-3 and TRBJ2-5, with 8 bases fitting TRBD1. Germline lookup yields CDR1 ENHRY and CDR2 SYGVKD. The CDR3 extends over 16 amino acids. V shed 6 bases and J 4 bases; nucleotides not matched to a gene: 13.